This T cell receptor (beta chain) emerged from a study of T cell repertoires in cytomegalovirus infection. The overall study: HLA-C-restricted CMV epitopes, recently identified, and well-studied HLA-B-restricted ones were used by the study. Public TCR beta signatures indicated both CMV infection and matching HLA type.

Each CDR3 protein is one row after TCRdb ran MiXCR on the reads. Of 450,000 to 600,000 distinct CDR3 sequences in the sample, about two fifths were seen once. Worth noting for this clonotype: Its target is not known.

General study results and limits: Carriage of CMV together with the relevant HLA was identifiable through cumulative public TCR beta family frequency. HLA-C-restricted CMV-specific TCR beta clonotypes prevailed in the ex vivo response.

This CDR3 is built from 17 residues. The J segment lost 4 bases and the V segment lost 0 bases, leaving 6 bases of the junction unmatched. Germline V gives CDR1 SGHVS, CDR2 FQNEAQ. The TCR sequence derives from a human donor in good health (CMV status not recorded). Some clones in this sample may be carry-over from other donors' samples. The chain uses TRBV7-8 and TRBJ2-5; 12 bases fit TRBD2. Material: cultured PBMCs, obtained from culture after CMV antigen stimulation. The CDR3 loop reads CASSLALLAGGRETQYF. The CDR3 DNA reads TGTGCCAGCAGCTTAGCTTTACTAGCGGGGGGCAGAGAGACCCAGTACTTC.